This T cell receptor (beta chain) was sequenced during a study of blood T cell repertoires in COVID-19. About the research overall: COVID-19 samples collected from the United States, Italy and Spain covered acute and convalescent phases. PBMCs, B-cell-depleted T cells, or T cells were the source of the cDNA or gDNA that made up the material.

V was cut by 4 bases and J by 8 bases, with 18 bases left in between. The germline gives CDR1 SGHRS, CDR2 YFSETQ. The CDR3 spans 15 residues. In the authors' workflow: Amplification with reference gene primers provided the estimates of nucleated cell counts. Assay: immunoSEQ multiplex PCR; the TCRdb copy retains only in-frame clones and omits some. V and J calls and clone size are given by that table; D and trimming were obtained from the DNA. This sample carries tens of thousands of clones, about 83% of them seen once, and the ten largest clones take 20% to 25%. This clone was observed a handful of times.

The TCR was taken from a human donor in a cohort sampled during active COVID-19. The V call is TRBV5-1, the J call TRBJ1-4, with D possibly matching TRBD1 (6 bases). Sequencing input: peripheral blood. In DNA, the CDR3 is TGCGCCAGCAGCCTTTGGGGGCCTCCAGCAGAAAAACTGTTTTTT. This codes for CASSLWGPPAEKLFF.